Below, 32 T cell receptor beta chains from the same sample are listed, as sequenced in a study of sequential checkpoint blockade in melanoma. Described treatment: randomized to nivolumab then ipilimumab (arm A) or the reverse (arm B). Assay used: immunoSEQ multiplex PCR; TCRdb lists only in-frame clones, some missing. This table holds approximately 11,000 clones, more than 60% found once. The specimen comprised CD8+ T cells sorted from blood (inferred from file names), sampled from a patient given nivolumab and ipilimumab in sequence. The receptor set was obtained from a human donor with melanoma.

In nucleotides, the CDR3 is TGCGCCAGCAGCCCGGGGGGTGAAGCTTTCTTT. It encodes CASSPGGEAFF. V is TRBV10-1 and J is TRBJ1-1, with TRBD1 as a possible D gene (5 bases). The V and J ends lost 6 bases and 7 bases respectively, with 9 bases between them. Germline V CDR1 and CDR2: WNHNN, SYGVQD (reference sequence). This CDR3 comprises 11 residues.

The V gene is TRBV27, the J gene TRBJ2-7; 8 nucleotides line up with TRBD2. This CDR3 spans 16 amino acids. Germline V lookup: CDR1 MNHEY, CDR2 SMNVEV (reference sequence). V was clipped by 5 bases and J by 3 bases; unmatched bases: 12. The CDR3 sequence: CASSHKGGLGFYEQYF. The DNA of the CDR3 is TGTGCCAGCAGTCACAAGGGGGGACTAGGGTTCTACGAGCAGTACTTC.

The V and J genes are TRBV4-1 and TRBJ2-6, with 14 bases aligning to TRBD2. With V trimmed by 4 bases and J by 4 bases, 9 bases remained unmatched. CDR1 and CDR2 (germline): MGHRA, YSYEKL. The CDR3 spans 19 residues. The CDR3 DNA reads TGCGCCAGCAGCCCCGGGGGACTAGCGGGAGCAGGCGGGGCCAACGTCCTGACTTTC. Translating gives CASSPGGLAGAGGANVLTF.

CDR3 sequence: CSVGTGYEQYF. The CDR3 nucleotides read TGCAGCGTGGGGACAGGATACGAGCAGTACTTC. The chain recombines TRBV29-1 with TRBJ2-5; 8 nucleotides align to TRBD1. The J call may not be correct, given that the DNA end is closer to TRBJ2-7. CDR1 SQVTM and CDR2 ANQGSEA come from the germline V gene. The CDR3 is 11 amino acids.

This chain connects TRBV7-9 to TRBJ2-1, with D possibly being TRBD2 (6 bases). CDR3 length: 14 amino acids. Trimming took 5 bases from V and 5 from J, leaving 13 bases between them. Germline V CDR1 and CDR2: SEHNR, FQNEAQ (reference sequence). The CDR3: CASSPTTSNNEQFF. As DNA, the CDR3 is TGTGCCAGCAGCCCGACGACTAGTAACAATGAGCAGTTCTTC.

The rearrangement links TRBV25-1 to TRBJ2-7; D might be TRBD1 (8 bases). The CDR3 has 15 residues. The V and J ends lost 6 bases and 3 bases respectively, with 18 bases between them. The germline gives CDR1 MGHDK, CDR2 SYGVNS. CDR3 nucleotide sequence: TGTGCCAGCAGGGGGGGGACAGGCGGATACTACGAGCAGTACTTC. It encodes CASRGGTGGYYEQYF.

The chain employs TRBV15 and TRBJ2-5; D is uncertain. Germline CDR1 reads LNHNV; CDR2 reads YYDKDF (reference sequence). V lost 2 bases and J 0 bases, leaving 7 bases between the germline ends. The CDR3 has 14 residues. The CDR3 sequence is CATSRYRDQETQYF. CDR3 DNA: TGTGCCACCAGCAGATACAGAGACCAAGAGACCCAGTACTTC. Variable domain in full (rest from reference TRBV15 and TRBJ2-5): DAMVIQNPRYQVTQFGKPVTLSCSQTLNHNVMYWYQQKSSQAPKLLFHYYDKDFNNEADTPDNFQSRRPNTSFCFLDIRSPGLGDTAMYLCATSRYRDQETQYFGPGTRLLVL.

The genes are TRBV7-8 and TRBJ2-5; TRBD1 aligns across 7 bases. The J call is doubtful: the DNA matches TRBJ2-7 better. The CDR3 is 15 amino acids. Germline CDR1 SGHVS, CDR2 FQNEAQ. CDR3 DNA: TGTGCCAGCAGCTTTGCAGAGGGACAGAACTACGAGCAGTACTTC. Its translation is CASSFAEGQNYEQYF.

The J gene is TRBJ1-4, the V gene TRBV27; D is perhaps TRBD1 (6 bases). The germline gives CDR1 MNHEY, CDR2 SMNVEV (reference sequence). The CDR3 length is 14 residues. With 6 bases removed from V and 4 bases from J, the gap between germline ends came to 12 bases. This CDR3 is CASRHGTSNEKLFF. The CDR3 nucleotides read TGTGCCAGCAGACACGGGACAAGTAATGAAAAACTGTTTTTT.

The CDR3 DNA reads as TGTGCCAGCTTAACCCCCGCAGGGGGACATGAGCAGTTCTTC. As protein: CASLTPAGGHEQFF. The chain carries TRBV28 and TRBJ2-1, with 7 bases matching TRBD1. Trimming at V came to 8 bases and at J to 8 bases, leaving 12 bases not matched to a gene. The CDR3 consists of 14 residues. Germline values: CDR1 MDHEN, CDR2 SYDVKM.

The chain recombines TRBV2 with TRBJ2-1; TRBD2 matches at 9 bases. J was trimmed by 4 bases and V by 5 bases; bases with no gene match: 6. Germline-derived CDR1 and CDR2 are SNHLY and FYNNEI. The CDR3 is 15 residues long. In DNA form, the CDR3 reads TGTGCCAGCAGTAGGGGACTAGCCCTTTACAATGAGCAGTTCTTC. Encoded protein: CASSRGLALYNEQFF.

The chain employs TRBV6-5 and TRBJ2-1; TRBD2 might be the D (6 bases). The ends were cut back, 4 bases at V and 7 bases at J, with 11 bases in the middle. Germline CDR1 and CDR2: MNHEY and SVGAGI. This CDR3 spans 13 amino acids. This CDR3 is CASSSLEGNEQFF. The CDR3 region has the DNA TGTGCCAGCAGTTCCCTGGAGGGGAATGAGCAGTTCTTC.

The chain is built from TRBV7-6 and TRBJ2-3; no clear D gene. The CDR3 length is 15 residues. The V gene's germline CDR1 is SGHVS and CDR2 FNYEAQ. Trimming shortened V by 1 base and J by 0 bases, and 8 bases separated the two germline ends. The CDR3 loop is CASSLDVPSTDTQYF. In DNA form, the CDR3 reads TGTGCCAGCAGCTTAGATGTTCCAAGCACAGATACGCAGTATTTT.

The rearrangement uses TRBV29-1 and TRBJ1-2, with no clear D. Germline V gene data show CDR1 as SQVTM and CDR2 as ANQGSEA. Trimming shortened V by 4 bases and J by 7 bases, and 19 bases separated the two germline ends. The CDR3 covers 14 residues. CDR3 DNA sequence: TGCAGCGTTGCTCCTGGTGGTTCGGAGTTTGGCTACACCTTC. Its protein product is CSVAPGGSEFGYTF.

The chain uses TRBV7-9 and TRBJ2-3, with 9 bases identical to TRBD2. The ends lost 4 bases at V and 4 bases at J; junction bases unmatched: 6. The CDR3 is 15 residues long. The V gene's germline CDR1 is SEHNR and CDR2 FQNEAQ (reference sequence). The CDR3 loop is CASSSGLATADTQYF. For the CDR3, the DNA is TGTGCCAGCAGCTCCGGACTAGCGACCGCAGATACGCAGTATTTT. Together with reference TRBV7-9 and TRBJ2-3, the CDR3 gives the full variable domain: DTGVSQNPRHKITKRGQNVTFRCDPISEHNRLYWYRQTLGQGPEFLTYFQNEAQLEKSRLLSDRFSAERPKGSFSTLEIQRTEQGDSAMYLCASSSGLATADTQYFGPGTRLTVL.

The chain has TRBV25-1 and TRBJ2-2; TRBD1 aligns across 9 bases. V lost 8 bases and J lost 3; bases outside the gene matches: 13. Per the germline V gene, CDR1 is MGHDK and CDR2 is SYGVNS. The CDR3 consists of 17 residues. CDR3 protein: CASPLSRDRAYTGELFF. CDR3 coding DNA: TGTGCCAGCCCCCTATCCCGGGACAGGGCTTACACCGGGGAGCTGTTTTTT.

V and J are TRBV2 and TRBJ2-1; D perhaps matches TRBD1 (5 bases). V lost 9 bases and J 9 bases, leaving 18 bases between the germline ends. The CDR3 has 13 residues. CDR1 SNHLY and CDR2 FYNNEI come from the germline V gene. CDR3 in DNA: TGTGCCAGTTCTAGTTGGGGCCCGGGTGAGCAGTTCTTC. Amino acids: CASSSWGPGEQFF.

V usage is TRBV7-9 and J usage is TRBJ2-1, with 7 bases that match TRBD2. Germline V gene data show CDR1 as SEHNR and CDR2 as FQNEAQ (reference sequence). The ends lost 0 bases at V and 6 bases at J; junction bases unmatched: 11. This CDR3 has 17 residues. CDR3 sequence: CASSLAKSGGWINEQFF. The CDR3 region has the DNA TGTGCCAGCAGCTTAGCGAAATCGGGAGGATGGATCAATGAGCAGTTCTTC.

This rearrangement joins TRBV29-1 to TRBJ2-3; TRBD2 agrees at 13 bases. The CDR3 has 14 residues. V lost 2 bases and J lost 11; bases outside the gene matches: 7. The germline V gene has CDR1 SQVTM and CDR2 ANQGSEA. The CDR3 region is CSVEKGLAGIGQYF. The CDR3 bases are TGCAGCGTTGAAAAGGGACTAGCGGGAATCGGGCAGTATTTT.

This sequence joins TRBV19 and TRBJ2-7; D gene ambiguous. The germline CDR1 and CDR2 sequences are LNHDA and SQIVND (reference sequence). The ends were cut back, 6 bases at V and 3 bases at J, with 12 bases in the middle. CDR3 length equals 13 residues. The CDR3 sequence is CASSETNYYEQYF. The CDR3 coding sequence is TGTGCCAGTAGCGAGACGAACTACTACGAGCAGTACTTC.

The chain uses TRBV7-6 and TRBJ2-5; D possibly corresponds to TRBD1 (5 bases). The length of the CDR3 is 13 residues. Germline V CDR1 and CDR2: SGHVS, FNYEAQ. Trimming left V 5 bases short and J 1 base short, with 8 bases between. CDR3 bases: TGTGCCAGCAGCCCAGACAGCCAAGAGACCCAGTACTTC. Encoded protein: CASSPDSQETQYF.

V and J are TRBV27 and TRBJ2-3, with D maybe TRBD2 (6 bases). This CDR3 has 15 residues. The germline V gene has CDR1 MNHEY and CDR2 SMNVEV (reference sequence). The germline V and J ends were trimmed by 3 bases and 0 bases, with 10 bases remaining between them. CDR3 coding DNA: TGTGCCAGCAGTTTGGAGGGCCATAGCACAGATACGCAGTATTTT. Protein product: CASSLEGHSTDTQYF.

V usage is TRBV19 and J usage is TRBJ2-4; TRBD2 agrees at 8 bases. This CDR3 comprises 15 residues. The germline V gene encodes CDR1 LNHDA and CDR2 SQIVND (reference sequence). V was clipped by 5 bases and J by 8 bases; unmatched bases: 11. The CDR3 sequence is CASSGLGLVMHIQYF. CDR3 nucleotides: TGTGCCAGTAGTGGCCTGGGACTAGTCATGCACATTCAGTACTTC.

CDR3 region: CASSRTSGRADTQYF. The CDR3 DNA sequence: TGTGCCAGTAGCCGGACTAGCGGGAGGGCAGATACGCAGTATTTT. V gene TRBV19 combines with J gene TRBJ2-3, with 15 bases that match TRBD2. CDR1 LNHDA and CDR2 SQIVND come from the germline V gene (reference sequence). The CDR3 is 15 residues long. The V gene end was trimmed by 6 bases and the J gene end by 4 bases; junction bases not matched to a gene: 2. The complete variable domain, with remaining parts taken from reference TRBV19 and TRBJ2-3, reads DGGITQSPKYLFRKEGQNVTLSCEQNLNHDAMYWYRQDPGQGLRLIYYSQIVNDFQKGDIAEGYSVSREKKESFPLTVTSAQKNPTAFYLCASSRTSGRADTQYFGPGTRLTVL.

V and J are TRBV6-5 and TRBJ1-5, with D perhaps matching TRBD1 (6 bases). The germline V and J ends were trimmed by 5 bases and 7 bases, with 12 bases remaining between them. The CDR3 runs 13 residues. Germline loops: CDR1 MNHEY, CDR2 SVGAGI. The CDR3 region is CASSTGYGQPQHF. CDR3 DNA: TGTGCCAGCAGTACAGGGTATGGGCAGCCCCAGCATTTT.

This clone occurred once. The J gene is TRBJ2-7, the V gene TRBV7-6; 7 nucleotides agree with TRBD2. The CDR3 consists of 14 residues. After removal of 5 bases from V and 3 bases from J, the junction contained 7 bases not matched to a gene. Germline lookup yields CDR1 SGHVS and CDR2 FNYEAQ. CDR3 nucleotide sequence: TGTGCCAGCAGCCCAACGGGGGGACTCTACGAGCAGTACTTC. Its protein product is CASSPTGGLYEQYF.

The V gene is TRBV9, the J gene TRBJ2-7; D may be TRBD1 (6 bases). The CDR3 runs 13 residues. V was shortened by 4 bases and J by 3 bases, with 11 bases between the two germline ends. Germline V gene lookup returns CDR1 SGDLS and CDR2 YYNGEE. Here the CDR3 DNA reads TGTGCCAGCAGCCCCGGGACAAGCTACGAGCAGTACTTC. It translates to CASSPGTSYEQYF.

This clone was observed a single time. Mismatch with germline at one junction end may stem from a read error. The chain links TRBV6-1 to TRBJ1-1; D unclear. This CDR3 region has 13 residues. The germline V gene encodes CDR1 MNHNS and CDR2 SASEGT. CDR3 protein: CASQPFGRAGELW. DNA for the CDR3: TGTGCCAGCCAGCCGTTCGGTAGGGCCGGGGAGTTGTGG.

The chain uses TRBV2 and TRBJ2-1; 7 bases match TRBD2. Trimming cost V 7 bases and J 4 bases; bases outside gene matches: 4. Looked up from germline, CDR1 is SNHLY and CDR2 is FYNNEI. This CDR3 has 13 residues. CDR3 nucleotide sequence: TGTGCCAGCAAATCTAGCGGATACAATGAGCAGTTCTTC. Amino acid sequence: CASKSSGYNEQFF.

In regard to this clone: Compared with germline, one end of the junction differs, possibly owing to a read error. V usage is TRBV5-6 and J usage is TRBJ2-7, with a weak D call TRBD1 (6 bases). The CDR3 sequence is 14 residues long. CDR1 SGHDT and CDR2 YYEEEE come from the germline V gene. The CDR3 DNA reads TGTGTCAGCGGCACAGGGACGCCCTCAAACGAGCAGTACTTC. It yields the protein CVSGTGTPSNEQYF.

The chain is built from TRBV4-1 and TRBJ2-5; tentatively, D is TRBD1 (6 bases). Germline CDR1 is MGHRA and CDR2 is YSYEKL. This CDR3 contains 13 residues. V lost 2 bases and J lost 3, with 7 bases in between. The CDR3 sequence: CASSQPGEETQYF. CDR3 nucleotide sequence: TGCGCCAGCAGCCAACCAGGGGAAGAGACCCAGTACTTC.

The rearrangement joins TRBV7-8 to TRBJ1-5; D possibly corresponds to TRBD1 (5 bases). The ends were cut back, 1 base at V and 5 bases at J, with 12 bases in the middle. The CDR3 has 15 residues. CDR1 and CDR2 (germline): SGHVS, FQNEAQ. In DNA, the CDR3 is TGTGCCAGCAGCTTAGTGGCAGGGCGTCATCAGCCCCAGCATTTT. Translation: CASSLVAGRHQPQHF.